The 3 T cell receptor beta chains given below trace back to one sample, sequenced in a study of blood T cell repertoires in COVID-19. The table came from immunoSEQ multiplex PCR; TCRdb's copy has only in-frame clones and leaves some out. The table includes some 120,000 clones, over 80% detected once. The sequenced material came from peripheral blood. These receptors were taken from a woman in her 70s with acute or convalescent COVID-19.

This chain uses TRBV7-6 with TRBJ1-1; 10 bases are a match to TRBD1. CDR1 is SGHVS, CDR2 FNYEAQ, per germline. CDR3 length: 17 amino acids. V dropped 1 base and J dropped 14; count of bases not matched to a gene: 19. The CDR3 DNA reads as TGTGCCAGCAGCTTAGACCCGGCGGGACAGGGGCTCCGAGGGCCCTTCTTT. It specifies CASSLDPAGQGLRGPFF.

The chain is built from TRBV14 and TRBJ1-1; D is ambiguous. CDR3 length: 15 amino acids. The germline CDR1 and CDR2 sequences are SGHDN and FVKESK. The germline V and J ends were trimmed by 1 base and 3 bases, with 12 bases remaining between them. CDR3 amino acids: CASSQARGIYTEAFF. The CDR3 nucleotides read TGTGCCAGCAGCCAAGCACGGGGTATATACACTGAAGCTTTCTTT.

The V call is TRBV7-6, the J call TRBJ2-3; TRBD1 matches at 7 bases. Germline CDR1 SGHVS, CDR2 FNYEAQ. This CDR3 spans 14 amino acids. V gave up 3 bases and J gave up 0 bases; unmatched junction bases: 0. CDR3 sequence reads: CASSLGQSTDTQYF. The DNA for the CDR3 is TGTGCCAGCAGCTTGGGACAGAGCACAGATACGCAGTATTTT.